The 31 T cell receptor beta chains given below trace back to one sample, sequenced in a study of blood T cell repertoires in COVID-19. Profiling relied on immunoSEQ multiplex PCR, and the TCRdb table lists in-frame clones only, not all of them. Among about 75,000 clones listed, roughly 88% were seen once. The sample taken for sequencing was peripheral blood. These receptors came from a human donor in a cohort sampled during active COVID-19.

This chain joins TRBV6-1 and TRBJ2-1; D call uncertain. The germline CDR1 and CDR2 sequences are MNHNS and SASEGT. The CDR3 extends over 13 amino acids. Trimming pared 1 base from V and 7 bases from J, leaving 8 bases between. DNA of the CDR3: TGTGCCAGCAGTGAAGACCCAGGTAATGAGCAGTTCTTC. It specifies CASSEDPGNEQFF.

This clone was found once. V is TRBV4-3 and J is TRBJ2-7, with 8 bases matching TRBD2. CDR3 length: 15 residues. Per the germline V gene, CDR1 is LGHNA and CDR2 is YSLEER. Unmatched junction bases numbered 5, after V lost 0 bases and J lost 4 bases. The CDR3 loop reads CASSQEGTSGYEQYF. As DNA, the CDR3 is TGCGCCAGCAGCCAAGAGGGGACTAGTGGGTACGAGCAGTACTTC.

The gene calls are TRBV24-1 and TRBJ1-5; no firm D call. Trimming stripped 0 bases from V and 4 bases from J, with 3 bases between. This CDR3 comprises 13 residues. Germline values: CDR1 KGHDR, CDR2 SFDVKD. CDR3 sequence reads: CATSDLPNQPQHF. The CDR3 DNA is TGTGCCACCAGTGATTTGCCGAATCAGCCCCAGCATTTT.

The chain links TRBV19 to TRBJ1-4, with 9 bases matching TRBD1. The trim removed 10 bases at V and 6 bases at J, leaving 6 bases unmatched. Germline CDR1 LNHDA, CDR2 SQIVND (reference sequence). The CDR3 consists of 13 residues. The CDR3 loop is CATARTGDEKLFF. CDR3 bases: TGTGCCACCGCGAGGACAGGGGATGAAAAACTGTTTTTT.

The gene calls are TRBV7-2 and TRBJ1-5; D gene uncertain. CDR1 is SGHTA, CDR2 FQGNSA, per germline. This CDR3 has 12 residues. Deletions cut 4 bases from V and 7 bases from J, with 8 bases between. The CDR3 reads CASSSPGQPQHF. In DNA, the CDR3 is TGTGCCAGCAGCTCTCCCGGGCAGCCCCAGCATTTT.

V and J are TRBV7-3 and TRBJ2-1; 12 bases are shared with TRBD2. Germline-derived CDR1 and CDR2 are SGHTA and FQGTGA. The V gene end was trimmed by 5 bases and the J gene end by 4 bases; junction bases not matched to a gene: 6. The CDR3 contains 16 residues. Here the CDR3 DNA reads TGTGCCAGCAGCGATTCCCTAGCGGGAGGGTACAATGAGCAGTTCTTC. Translation gives CASSDSLAGGYNEQFF.

The J gene is TRBJ1-4, the V gene TRBV4-1, with D perhaps matching TRBD1 (6 bases). Germline loops: CDR1 MGHRA, CDR2 YSYEKL. There are 17 residues in the CDR3. The V and J ends lost 3 bases and 5 bases respectively, with 19 bases between them. The CDR3 DNA follows: TGCGCCAGCAGCCACCAGGGGCAAGGGGCTCCAAATGAAAAACTGTTTTTT. It codes for CASSHQGQGAPNEKLFF.

V is TRBV2 and J is TRBJ2-1, with TRBD2 matching 7 bases. The V gene's germline CDR1 is SNHLY and CDR2 FYNNEI. The CDR3 length is 14 residues. The trim removed 3 bases at V and 5 bases at J, leaving 4 bases unmatched. The CDR3 sequence is CASSERESHNEQFF. CDR3 DNA sequence: TGTGCCAGCAGTGAGCGGGAGTCCCACAATGAGCAGTTCTTC.

This rearrangement joins TRBV10-2 to TRBJ1-2, with 8 bases fitting TRBD1. Germline V gene lookup returns CDR1 WSHSY and CDR2 SAAADI. The CDR3 has 15 residues. V gave up 6 bases and J gave up 8 bases; unmatched junction bases: 14. This CDR3 is CASRESGTGTGGYTF. CDR3 sequence (DNA): TGCGCCAGCAGAGAGAGCGGGACAGGTACTGGAGGCTACACCTTC.

The chain carries TRBV5-1 and TRBJ2-2; no clear D. The CDR3 is 14 amino acids. Germline CDR1 is SGHRS and CDR2 is YFSETQ. Trimming shortened V by 5 bases and J by 1 base, and 9 bases separated the two germline ends. DNA of the CDR3: TGCGCCAGCAGGTCCCGGGTGAACACCGGGGAGCTGTTTTTT. Translation gives CASRSRVNTGELFF.

V and J are TRBV5-4 and TRBJ1-1, with a possible D match to TRBD1 (5 bases). The V gene lost 5 bases and the J gene lost 3 bases, with 11 bases spanning the gap. This CDR3 comprises 13 residues. CDR1 and CDR2 (germline): SGHNT, YYREEE (reference sequence). CDR3 region: CASRKTGDTEAFF. CDR3 DNA: TGTGCCAGCAGAAAAACGGGGGACACTGAAGCTTTCTTT. Using reference TRBV5-4 and TRBJ1-1 for the parts outside the CDR3, the full variable domain is ETGVTQSPTHLIKTRGQQVTLRCSSQSGHNTVSWYQQALGQGPQFIFQYYREEENGRGNFPPRFSGLQFPNYSSELNVNALELDDSALYLCASRKTGDTEAFFGQGTRLTVV.

The chain links TRBV6-4 to TRBJ2-2; 7 bases map to TRBD2. V lost 2 bases to trimming and J lost 6 bases; unmatched junction nucleotides: 12. The CDR3 sequence is 17 residues long. The germline gives CDR1 MRHNA, CDR2 SNTAGT. CDR3 coding DNA: TGTGCCAGCAGTGACGGTTGGGGAGGGGTGTTCGCCGGGGAGCTGTTTTTT. It yields the protein CASSDGWGGVFAGELFF.

The V call is TRBV29-1, the J call TRBJ1-1; TRBD1 aligns across 9 bases. Unmatched junction bases numbered 4, after V lost 5 bases and J lost 3 bases. This CDR3 has 13 residues. The V gene's germline CDR1 is SQVTM and CDR2 ANQGSEA. CDR3 coding DNA: TGCAGCGTTTACAGGGGGCAGGACACTGAAGCTTTCTTT. This encodes CSVYRGQDTEAFF.

Notes on this clone: Other DNA sequences in the same sample also yield this CDR3. The chain couples TRBV5-1 to TRBJ1-1, with D tentatively TRBD1 (5 bases). From germline, CDR1 is SGHRS and CDR2 YFSETQ. CDR3 length equals 14 residues. Trimming shortened V by 4 bases and J by 4 bases, and 14 bases separated the two germline ends. CDR3 in amino acids: CASSPGGGTTEAFF. The CDR3 DNA reads TGCGCCAGCAGCCCCGGTGGGGGGACCACTGAAGCTTTCTTT. The entire variable domain, with the rest obtained from reference TRBV5-1 and TRBJ1-1, is as follows: KAGVTQTPRYLIKTRGQQVTLSCSPISGHRSVSWYQQTPGQGLQFLFEYFSETQRNKGNFPGRFSGRQFSNSRSEMNVSTLELGDSALYLCASSPGGGTTEAFFGQGTRLTVV.

Here the CDR3 DNA reads TGTGCCAGCAGTGGGGGTCAGGGGGCTGTGGATACGCAGTATTTT. Translating it yields CASSGGQGAVDTQYF. This rearrangement joins TRBV6-2 or TRBV6-3 to TRBJ2-3; 8 nucleotides line up with TRBD1. Losses at the gene ends were 5 bases for V and 6 bases for J; bases not matched to a gene: 10. CDR1 and CDR2 from the germline V gene are MNHEY and SVGEGT. The CDR3 extends over 15 amino acids.

This chain uses TRBV19 with TRBJ1-1; tentatively, D is TRBD1 (5 bases). V lost 6 bases and J 5 bases, leaving 13 bases between the germline ends. This CDR3 is 13 amino acids long. The germline V gene encodes CDR1 LNHDA and CDR2 SQIVND (reference sequence). CDR3 sequence: CASRQQGNTEAFF. The CDR3 coding sequence is TGTGCCAGTAGGCAGCAGGGTAATACTGAAGCTTTCTTT.

The V call is TRBV4-2, the J call TRBJ2-2, with D uncertain. Germline V lookup: CDR1 LGHNA, CDR2 YNFKEQ. V shed 2 bases and J shed 0 bases, with 7 bases lying between them. This CDR3 spans 15 amino acids. This CDR3 reads CASSQTATNTGELFF. CDR3 sequence (DNA): TGTGCCAGCAGCCAAACCGCTACGAACACCGGGGAGCTGTTTTTT.

The sample holds one count of this clone. V usage is TRBV5-6 and J usage is TRBJ1-4, with TRBD1 identical over 9 bases. Trimming removed 2 bases from V and 8 bases from J; junction bases left unmatched: 4. The CDR3 length is 14 residues. Germline V CDR1 and CDR2: SGHDT, YYEEEE. CDR3 bases: TGTGCCAGCAGCTTCGGGACAGGGTTGGAAAAACTGTTTTTT. This encodes CASSFGTGLEKLFF.

V gene TRBV5-5 combines with J gene TRBJ1-2; D perhaps matches TRBD1 (5 bases). Trimming stripped 4 bases from V and 4 bases from J, with 17 bases between. CDR1 and CDR2 from the germline V gene are SGHKS and YYEKEE (reference sequence). This CDR3 spans 15 amino acids. CDR3 sequence reads: CASSPGPTEVYGYTF. CDR3 coding DNA: TGTGCCAGCAGCCCAGGGCCGACAGAGGTCTATGGCTACACCTTC.

The chain combines TRBV27 with TRBJ2-5; D might be TRBD1 (5 bases). V was clipped by 2 bases and J by 1 base, with 8 bases between them. From germline, CDR1 is MNHEY and CDR2 SMNVEV (reference sequence). This CDR3 contains 14 residues. The CDR3 bases are TGTGCCAGCAGTTTAATAGGGGTCCAAGAGACCCAGTACTTC. This gives the protein CASSLIGVQETQYF.

CDR3 residues: CASSQLDYTDTQYF. The CDR3 coding sequence is TGTGCCAGCAGCCAACTAGACTACACAGATACGCAGTATTTT. This chain connects TRBV9 to TRBJ2-3; tentatively, D is TRBD2 (5 bases). V lost 4 bases and J 2 bases, leaving 11 bases between the germline ends. Germline CDR1 and CDR2: SGDLS and YYNGEE. The CDR3 has 14 residues.

The genes are TRBV11-3 and TRBJ1-2; D is uncertain. The V gene lost 5 bases and the J gene lost 6 bases, with 19 bases spanning the gap. Germline CDR1 reads SGHNT; CDR2 reads YENEEA. The CDR3 extends over 15 amino acids. In nucleotides, the CDR3 is TGTGCCAGCAGCATTACTGCACAGATATTGGATGGCTACACCTTC. This gives the protein CASSITAQILDGYTF.

The rearrangement uses TRBV30 and TRBJ1-4; unclear D gene. The germline V gene encodes CDR1 GTSNPN and CDR2 SVGIG (reference sequence). V was cut by 5 bases and J by 8 bases, with 12 bases left in between. The CDR3 totals 12 residues. The CDR3 is CAWQARSEKLFF. DNA of the CDR3: TGTGCCTGGCAAGCCCGGAGCGAAAAACTGTTTTTT.

This clone was detected a few times. The junction and the germline gene differ at one end; a read error may be behind it. The chain combines TRBV19 with TRBJ1-1; weak D call: TRBD1 (6 bases). Per the germline V gene, CDR1 is LNHDA and CDR2 is SQIVND (reference sequence). The CDR3 runs 13 residues. The CDR3 region is CASSDGGRSDAFF. The DNA of the CDR3 is TGTGCCAGTAGTGACGGGGGGCGGTCTGACGCTTTCTTT.

The chain uses TRBV9 and TRBJ2-7; 8 positions agree with TRBD2. Germline CDR1 SGDLS, CDR2 YYNGEE. V shed 4 bases, J shed 5 bases, and the junction held 8 bases outside the gene matches. This CDR3 comprises 14 residues. The CDR3 DNA sequence: TGTGCCAGCAGCCCCCCGGGGGGGCGGAACGAGCAGTACTTC. Translating it yields CASSPPGGRNEQYF.

The chain recombines TRBV5-3 with TRBJ2-5; TRBD2 matches at 7 bases. TRBV5-3 is labeled an ORF, and its function is uncertain. The V segment lost 2 bases and the J segment 5 bases; nucleotides outside the gene matches: 18. This CDR3 region has 18 residues. The CDR3 loop reads CARSFSFELTSMGETQYF. CDR3 bases: TGTGCCAGAAGCTTTTCATTCGAATTGACTAGCATGGGGGAGACCCAGTACTTC.

This clone has more than one count but fewer than ten. The chain carries TRBV29-1 and TRBJ2-1; D possibly corresponds to TRBD2 (6 bases). Germline V gives CDR1 SQVTM, CDR2 ANQGSEA. The CDR3 runs 14 residues. V was trimmed by 7 bases and J by 5 bases, leaving 18 bases between them. The chain's CDR3 is CSAERRGRHNEQFF. The CDR3 region has the DNA TGCAGCGCCGAGAGGCGGGGTCGGCACAATGAGCAGTTCTTC.

The V gene is TRBV11-2, the J gene TRBJ1-5; possible D gene TRBD1, 6 bases. Between the trimmed V and J ends, which lost 4 bases and 5 bases, there was a span of 9 bases. The germline V gene encodes CDR1 SGHAT and CDR2 FQNNGV. This CDR3 comprises 13 residues. CDR3 sequence: CASSSGDDQPQHF. The CDR3 nucleotides are TGTGCCAGCAGCTCAGGGGATGATCAGCCCCAGCATTTT.

The V and J genes are TRBV5-1 and TRBJ2-3; D gene unclear. The V gene's germline CDR1 is SGHRS and CDR2 YFSETQ. Trimming left V 4 bases short and J 6 bases short, with 21 bases between. CDR3 size: 16 residues. CDR3 sequence reads: CASSQILAPSRDTQYF. For the CDR3, the DNA is TGCGCCAGCAGCCAAATCCTTGCCCCCTCGAGGGATACGCAGTATTTT.

Turning to this clone: One end of the junction is discordant with germline, which a read error may explain. Other DNA sequences in this specimen translate into the identical CDR3. The rearrangement links TRBV29-1 to TRBJ2-5; a weak D match, TRBD1 (6 bases). This CDR3 has 12 amino acids. The germline V gene encodes CDR1 SQVTM and CDR2 ANQGSEA. The CDR3 here is CSVSQGQETQYF. DNA for the CDR3: TGCAGCGTTTCTCAGGGACAAGAGACCCAATACTTC.

This rearrangement joins TRBV6-5 to TRBJ2-5; 9 bases agree with TRBD1. Germline-derived CDR1 and CDR2 are MNHEY and SVGAGI. The CDR3 is made up of 13 amino acids. V lost 10 bases and J lost 3; bases outside the gene matches: 6. The CDR3 coding sequence is TGTGCCATCGGGACAGGGACAAAAGAGACCCAGTACTTC. Its translation: CAIGTGTKETQYF.